These 7 T cell receptor beta chains were sequenced from one sample in a study of cytomegalovirus exposure and HLA in healthy donors. The PCR contained 60 Vbeta and 13 Jbeta primers. The data were produced by immunoSEQ multiplex PCR, yet TCRdb's version contains in-frame clones alone and is incomplete. The sample includes roughly 150,000 clones, roughly 85% of them seen just once. Specimen: PBMCs. Every receptor here comes from a man in his forties in good health and CMV-seropositive.

This clone occurred a few times. V gene TRBV10-1 combines with J gene TRBJ1-1; the D is unclear. Between the trimmed V and J ends, which lost 6 bases and 3 bases, there was a span of 11 bases. Germline CDR1 is WNHNN and CDR2 is SYGVQD (reference sequence). This CDR3 contains 13 residues. CDR3 sequence: CASRETRDTEAFF. The CDR3 nucleotides are TGCGCCAGCAGAGAGACTCGGGACACTGAAGCTTTCTTT.

The rearrangement uses TRBV5-6 and TRBJ2-7, with D possibly being TRBD1 (5 bases). From germline, CDR1 is SGHDT and CDR2 YYEEEE. V dropped 0 bases and J dropped 2 bases, with 15 bases sitting between them. The CDR3 runs to 16 residues. The CDR3 sequence is CASSLGGRPATYEQYF. In DNA form, the CDR3 reads TGTGCCAGCAGCTTGGGGGGCAGGCCGGCTACCTACGAGCAGTACTTC.

The genes are TRBV10-3 and TRBJ2-1, with 13 bases matching TRBD2. The CDR3 consists of 16 residues. CDR1 ENHRY and CDR2 SYGVKD come from the germline V gene. Trimming took 6 bases from V and 6 from J; bases not matched to a gene: 8. The CDR3 reads CAISPEWTSGSNEQFF. The CDR3 DNA reads as TGTGCCATCAGCCCAGAATGGACTAGCGGGAGCAATGAGCAGTTCTTC.

The rearrangement joins TRBV2 to TRBJ1-1; D is unclear. The CDR3 runs 13 residues. Germline CDR1 and CDR2: SNHLY and FYNNEI. The V end was cut by 5 bases, the J end by 1 base, with 8 bases between. CDR3 protein: CASSLQRNTEAFF. The CDR3 coding sequence is TGTGCCAGCAGTCTACAGAGGAACACTGAAGCTTTCTTT.

The rearrangement uses TRBV9 and TRBJ2-1; 12 positions match TRBD2. V gave up 2 bases and J gave up 3 bases; unmatched junction bases: 15. In germline, CDR1 is SGDLS, CDR2 YYNGEE. This CDR3 contains 20 residues. The CDR3 nucleotides read TGTGCCAGCAGCGTTCGGGGCTCTAGCGGGAGGGCCCAAGTCTACAATGAGCAGTTCTTC. This translates into CASSVRGSSGRAQVYNEQFF.

The table lists this clone with many counts. The chain has TRBV19 and TRBJ2-1; maybe TRBD2 (5 bases). V was shortened by 5 bases and J by 4 bases, with 12 bases between the two germline ends. Germline CDR1 and CDR2: LNHDA and SQIVND (reference sequence). CDR3 length equals 14 residues. The CDR3 region is CASSPGLEYNEQFF. The DNA of the CDR3 is TGTGCCAGTAGTCCCGGACTCGAATACAATGAGCAGTTCTTC.

The gene calls are TRBV9 and TRBJ1-5; 8 nucleotides line up with TRBD1. The CDR3 has 14 residues. J lost 4 bases, V lost 7 bases, and 7 bases had no gene match. Germline assignment: CDR1 SGDLS and CDR2 YYNGEE. DNA for the CDR3: TGTGCCAGCTCCTATGGACAGGGTAATCAGCCCCAGCATTTT. This gives the protein CASSYGQGNQPQHF.